This T cell receptor beta chain came from a study of blood T cell repertoires in COVID-19. Sequencing was performed with immunoSEQ multiplex PCR; in TCRdb, only in-frame clones are kept and a portion is missing. The data show almost 90,000 clones, 88% seen once. V lost 4 bases to trimming and J lost 8 bases; unmatched junction nucleotides: 18. CDR3 length equals 17 residues. Germline V gives CDR1 SGHRS, CDR2 YFSETQ. The sequenced material came from peripheral blood. The chain combines TRBV5-1 with TRBJ2-1; 7 bases map to TRBD2. This sequence originates from a man older than 75 with acute or convalescent COVID-19. This CDR3 is CASSPGLVFRLVDEQFF. The CDR3 nucleotides read TGCGCCAGCAGCCCCGGACTAGTCTTTAGACTGGTCGATGAGCAGTTCTTC.